Shown below are 8 T cell receptor beta chains from a single sample sequenced in a study of T-cell reconstitution after alpha-beta-depleted transplantation in children. Researchers prepared the TCRbeta library using unique molecular identifiers, the study reports. MiXCR, applied by TCRdb to the PCR reads, yields one record per CDR3 protein. The sample has some 450,000 distinct CDR3 sequences, approximately 41% seen once. The material sequenced was PBMCs, taken before TCRalphabeta/CD19-depleted stem cell transplant. The receptor set was obtained from a girl aged 2-9 years with aplastic anemia, due to receive a stem cell transplant.

The sample holds many counts of this clonotype. The chain combines TRBV11-2 with TRBJ2-1; 8 nucleotides match TRBD2. The V and J ends lost 4 bases and 9 bases, in that order; junction bases with no gene match: 11. The germline CDR1 and CDR2 sequences are SGHAT and FQNNGV. The CDR3 has 15 amino acids. CDR3 sequence (DNA): TGTGCCAGCAGCTCGGTAGCGGGAACAGGTTTTGAGCAGTTCTTC. Its translation: CASSSVAGTGFEQFF.

CDR3 DNA: TGCAGCTGGGCCCAAGGTCAGGGGATTGCCGGGGAGCTGTTTTTT. Translating it yields CSWAQGQGIAGELFF. V is TRBV20-1 and J is TRBJ2-2; the D gene is possibly TRBD1 (6 bases). This CDR3 is 15 amino acids long. The germline V gene has CDR1 DFQATT and CDR2 SNEGSKA (reference sequence).

The chain employs TRBV29-1 and TRBJ2-1; the D gene is possibly TRBD1 (6 bases). V was trimmed by 3 bases and J by 1 base, leaving 16 bases between them. Germline CDR1 SQVTM, CDR2 ANQGSEA. This CDR3 contains 16 residues. For the CDR3, the DNA is TGCAGCGTTGAGGTAGACAGGTCTCAGTCCTACAATGAGCAGTTCTTC. It translates to CSVEVDRSQSYNEQFF.

This chain connects TRBV20-1 to TRBJ2-2; 12 nucleotides agree with TRBD2. Germline V lookup: CDR1 DFQATT, CDR2 SNEGSKA (reference sequence). J was trimmed by 7 bases and V by 1 base; bases with no gene match: 10. The CDR3 has 17 residues. The CDR3, as DNA: TGCAGTGCTAGAGGGACTAGCGGGACTGTCGGCGTCGGGGAGCTGTTTTTT. This translates into CSARGTSGTVGVGELFF.

The rearrangement uses TRBV5-5 and TRBJ2-5; 9 nucleotides align to TRBD2. This CDR3 is 15 amino acids long. V was pared by 0 bases and J by 5 bases, with 5 bases of the junction left unmatched. CDR1 and CDR2 from the germline V gene are SGHKS and YYEKEE (reference sequence). The CDR3 spells CASSLAAGGPETQYF. The CDR3 DNA is TGTGCCAGCAGCTTGGCCGCGGGAGGGCCTGAGACCCAGTACTTC.

For the CDR3, the DNA is TGCGCCAGCAGCTTGGCCGCGTTGATCACAGATACGCAGTATTTT. This sequence encodes CASSLAALITDTQYF. The chain joins TRBV5-1 to TRBJ2-3; D unclear. The CDR3 extends over 15 amino acids. Trimming took off 0 bases at V and 2 bases at J, with 10 bases between the two ends. Looked up from germline, CDR1 is SGHRS and CDR2 is YFSETQ. Variable domain in full (rest from reference TRBV5-1 and TRBJ2-3): KAGVTQTPRYLIKTRGQQVTLSCSPISGHRSVSWYQQTPGQGLQFLFEYFSETQRNKGNFPGRFSGRQFSNSRSEMNVSTLELGDSALYLCASSLAALITDTQYFGPGTRLTVL.

The chain employs TRBV29-1 and TRBJ2-1; the D is unclear. V lost 4 bases and J 0 bases, leaving 7 bases between the germline ends. CDR3 length: 13 amino acids. Germline V CDR1 and CDR2: SQVTM, ANQGSEA. CDR3 loop: CSVGTYSYNEQFF. The CDR3 coding sequence is TGCAGCGTTGGGACCTACTCCTACAATGAGCAGTTCTTC.

This clonotype was seen once. The chain couples TRBV20-1 to TRBJ1-3; D is uncertain. The V end lost 2 bases, the J end lost 2 bases, and 13 bases lay between the germline ends. Germline-derived CDR1 and CDR2 are DFQATT and SNEGSKA (reference sequence). The CDR3 loop spans 15 amino acids. The CDR3 DNA follows: TGCAGTGCTAGAAGGCGGGCCGGGACTGGAAACACCATATATTTT. Its translation: CSARRRAGTGNTIYF.